A selection of T cell receptor beta chains follows, all from one sample in a study of vaccination effects on CD4 cells after COVID-19. The antigens of these receptors remain unknown. Measured with immunoSEQ multiplex PCR; TCRdb has only the in-frame clones, and not every one. The sample lists tens of thousands of clones; around 77% were seen once. Sequences were derived from CD4+ T cells from PBMCs cultured with HCoV-NL63 spike peptides, sampled before COVID-19 vaccination. These receptors all come from a human donor who received a COVID-19 vaccine. Each CDR3 is given with its conserved first and last residue. D genes are given only for firm matches. The size of a clone is reported for some rows only, either as once, few or many, or as a class for expanded clones.

clone size	D gene	V gene	J gene	CDR3 protein	CDR3 DNA
NA	NA	TRBV5-1	TRBJ2-3	CASWGGRGNTDTQYF	TGCGCCAGCTGGGGGGGCAGGGGCAACACAGATACGCAGTATTTT
NA	NA	TRBV5-1	TRBJ2-6	CASSLVHNSGANVLTF	TGCGCCAGCAGCTTGGTTCATAACTCTGGGGCCAACGTCCTGACTTTC
NA	TRBD1	TRBV5-1	TRBJ1-2	CASSSDRGIMGYTF	TGCGCCAGCAGCTCGGACAGGGGAATCATGGGCTACACCTTC
NA	NA	TRBV7-2	TRBJ1-1	CASSSNEGVRTEAFF	TGTGCCAGCAGCTCAAACGAGGGTGTTCGGACTGAAGCTTTCTTT
few	TRBD1	TRBV2	TRBJ1-6	CASSRDRGPSPLHF	TGTGCCAGCAGTCGGGACAGGGGGCCATCACCCCTCCACTTT
NA	TRBD1	TRBV18	TRBJ2-1	CASSRAPKTGFNEQFF	TGTGCCAGCTCACGGGCACCTAAGACAGGGTTCAATGAGCAGTTCTTC
NA	NA	TRBV6-6	TRBJ1-1	CASSYRGEKTEAFF	TGTGCCAGCAGTTACAGAGGGGAGAAGACTGAAGCTTTCTTT
NA	NA	TRBV6-5	TRBJ1-5	CASSRQVGSNQPQHF	TGTGCCAGCAGCCGACAGGTGGGGAGCAATCAGCCCCAGCATTTT
few	TRBD1	TRBV7-9	TRBJ1-4	CASNRGDSNEKLFF	TGTGCCAGCAACCGGGGGGACAGCAATGAAAAACTGTTTTTT
NA	NA	TRBV7-9	TRBJ2-5	CASSPLSETQYF	TGTGCCAGCAGCCCCTTATCGGAGACCCAGTACTTC
NA	NA	TRBV5-1	TRBJ2-5	CASSWVASTQETQYF	TGCGCCAGCAGCTGGGTAGCGAGCACACAAGAGACCCAGTACTTC
NA	NA	TRBV7-2	TRBJ2-3	CASSQRAYPGDTQYF	TGTGCCAGCAGCCAACGGGCATACCCCGGAGATACGCAGTATTTT
once	NA	TRBV19	TRBJ1-6	CASSAKGRYNSPLHF	TGTGCCAGTAGTGCGAAAGGAAGGTATAATTCACCCCTCCACTTT
NA	TRBD1	TRBV19	TRBJ1-2	CASRFTGTGYGYTF	TGTGCCAGTAGATTTACCGGGACAGGGTATGGCTACACCTTC
NA	NA	TRBV10-1	TRBJ1-5	CASSENGNQPQHF	TGCGCCAGCAGTGAGAACGGGAATCAGCCCCAGCATTTT
NA	NA	TRBV18	TRBJ2-3	CASSPPLGDNTDTQYF	TGTGCCAGCTCACCACCTCTGGGCGACAACACAGATACGCAGTATTTT
NA	TRBD2	TRBV12-5	TRBJ2-5	CASGRTSGGPGETQYF	TGTGCTAGTGGTCGGACTAGCGGGGGGCCGGGGGAGACCCAGTACTTC
few	NA	TRBV7-2	TRBJ1-1	CASNFGQLLSMNTEAFF	TGTGCCAGCAACTTCGGTCAGCTACTAAGCATGAACACTGAAGCTTTCTTT
NA	NA	TRBV5-5	TRBJ1-1	CASSLAEQGNTEAFF	TGTGCCAGCAGCTTGGCGGAGCAGGGGAACACTGAAGCTTTCTTT
NA	TRBD1	TRBV5-1	TRBJ2-2	CASSPRVQGANTGELFF	TGCGCCAGCAGCCCGCGGGTCCAGGGGGCGAACACCGGGGAGCTGTTTTTT
NA	NA	TRBV5-1	TRBJ2-2	CASSLYSPNTGELFF	TGCGCCAGCAGCTTGTATTCACCGAACACCGGGGAGCTGTTTTTT
NA	NA	TRBV6-5	TRBJ1-6	CASRPGKNSPLHF	TGTGCCAGCAGGCCAGGGAAAAATTCACCCCTCCACTTT
NA	NA	TRBV6-5	TRBJ1-1	CASRGWLRTEAFF	TGTGCCAGCAGGGGATGGCTTCGCACTGAAGCTTTCTTT